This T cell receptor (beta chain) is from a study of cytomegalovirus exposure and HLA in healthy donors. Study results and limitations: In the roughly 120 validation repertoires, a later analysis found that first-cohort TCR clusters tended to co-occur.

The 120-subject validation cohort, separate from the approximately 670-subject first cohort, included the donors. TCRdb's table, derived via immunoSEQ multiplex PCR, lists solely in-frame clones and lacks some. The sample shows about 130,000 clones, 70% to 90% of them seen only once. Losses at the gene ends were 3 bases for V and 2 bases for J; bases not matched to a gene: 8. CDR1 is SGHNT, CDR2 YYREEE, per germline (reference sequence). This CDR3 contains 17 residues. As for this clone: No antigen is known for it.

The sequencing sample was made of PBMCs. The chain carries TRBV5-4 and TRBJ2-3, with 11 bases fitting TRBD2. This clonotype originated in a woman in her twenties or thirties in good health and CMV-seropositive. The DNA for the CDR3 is TGTGCCAGCAGCTCGTTACTAGCGGGAGTTTTCACAGATACGCAGTATTTT. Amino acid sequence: CASSSLLAGVFTDTQYF.